This T cell receptor (beta chain) appears in the sequencing data of a study of memory CD4+ T cells and cytomegalovirus serostatus. Study as a whole: Of the healthy Belgian adults, fewer than 10 were CMV seropositive and 24 seronegative.

The CDR3 loop spans 14 amino acids. Per germline, CDR1 SGHKS and CDR2 YYEKEE (reference sequence). Trimming removed 4 bases from V and 1 base from J, with 11 bases in between. Clones were read by immunoSEQ multiplex PCR, and TCRdb kept only the in-frame ones, dropping some. The sample includes approximately 65,000 clones, roughly three quarters of them seen just once. Single viable CD3+CD4+CD8-CD45RO+ cells were sorted as the memory CD4+ T cells. Serum IgG to CMV pp150, pp28, p38 and p52 defined serostatus. Whole-study results and caveats: Each of roughly 65 CMV-associated TCRbeta sequences occurred in one to five individuals. Suggested: most of the CMV-linked TCR signature lies in CD4+ memory cells.

Remarks on this clone: Antigen specificity is unknown.

Sequenced sample: memory CD4+ T cells from blood. The TCR originated in an adult in good health and CMV-seronegative. V is TRBV5-5 and J is TRBJ1-1; D ambiguous. The CDR3 region has the DNA TGTGCCAGCAGCAAATCCACGGGGAACACTGAAGCTTTCTTT. Its protein is CASSKSTGNTEAFF.